The count of the clone carrying this TCR beta chain is one. These data are taken from a study of blood T cell repertoires in COVID-19. For the study at large: Sites in the United States, Italy and Spain provided acute and convalescent COVID-19 samples.

Original analysis: Amplification of reference gene primers provided the estimated nucleated cell counts. Libraries were prepared by immunoSEQ multiplex PCR; TCRdb keeps only in-frame clonotypes and omits some of them. V and J calls and clone size come straight from that table; D and trimming were deduced from the DNA. The sample records fewer than 300,000 clones, nearly 90% being singletons. V lost 6 bases and J lost 4, with 18 bases in between. Germline lookup yields CDR1 MNHNY and CDR2 SVGAGI (reference sequence). The CDR3 contains 16 residues. This clonotype was obtained from a man between 18 and 35 years old with active or convalescent COVID-19. The material sequenced was peripheral blood. V gene TRBV6-6 combines with J gene TRBJ1-4, with D possibly matching TRBD1 (5 bases). The CDR3 spells CASRNGASGDNEKLFF. In nucleotides, the CDR3 is TGTGCCAGCAGAAACGGGGCCTCGGGGGATAATGAAAAACTGTTTTTT.